This TCR beta chain was observed in a study of cytotoxic CD8 clonotypes in ibrutinib-treated CLL. Overall study context: Investigators collected response samples after a median roughly 13 months of treatment, range 6 to 36.

Repertoires were generated with immunoSEQ multiplex PCR, while TCRdb's copy carries only in-frame clones and drops some. This sample has over 140,000 clones, with 65% to 85% found just once. In this sample, this clone turned up many times. The CDR3 runs 14 residues. Germline assignment: CDR1 LNHDA and CDR2 SQIVND (reference sequence). The V and J ends lost 6 bases and 4 bases respectively, with 13 bases between them. The origin of this receptor is a human donor with chronic lymphocytic leukemia. V is TRBV19 and J is TRBJ1-3; D ambiguous. Sequenced here: PBMCs, sampled after 36 months of ibrutinib treatment. DNA for the CDR3: TGTGCCAGTAGGCGACCAGGAGTCGGAAACACCATATATTTT. Its protein is CASRRPGVGNTIYF. The full variable domain, its missing parts supplied by reference TRBV19 and TRBJ1-3, is DGGITQSPKYLFRKEGQNVTLSCEQNLNHDAMYWYRQDPGQGLRLIYYSQIVNDFQKGDIAEGYSVSREKKESFPLTVTSAQKNPTAFYLCASRRPGVGNTIYFGEGSWLTVV.